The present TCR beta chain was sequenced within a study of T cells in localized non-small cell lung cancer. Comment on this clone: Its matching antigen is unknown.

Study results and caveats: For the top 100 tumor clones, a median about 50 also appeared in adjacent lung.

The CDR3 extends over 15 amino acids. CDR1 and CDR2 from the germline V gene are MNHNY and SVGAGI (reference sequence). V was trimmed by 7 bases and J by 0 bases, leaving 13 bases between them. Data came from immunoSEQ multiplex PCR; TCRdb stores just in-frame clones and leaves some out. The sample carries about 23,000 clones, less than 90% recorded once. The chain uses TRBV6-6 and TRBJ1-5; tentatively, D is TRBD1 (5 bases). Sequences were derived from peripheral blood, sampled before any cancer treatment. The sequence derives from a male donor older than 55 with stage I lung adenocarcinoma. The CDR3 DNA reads TGTGCCAGCAAGGTGTGGGGGGGTAGCAATCAGCCCCAGCATTTT. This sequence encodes CASKVWGGSNQPQHF.